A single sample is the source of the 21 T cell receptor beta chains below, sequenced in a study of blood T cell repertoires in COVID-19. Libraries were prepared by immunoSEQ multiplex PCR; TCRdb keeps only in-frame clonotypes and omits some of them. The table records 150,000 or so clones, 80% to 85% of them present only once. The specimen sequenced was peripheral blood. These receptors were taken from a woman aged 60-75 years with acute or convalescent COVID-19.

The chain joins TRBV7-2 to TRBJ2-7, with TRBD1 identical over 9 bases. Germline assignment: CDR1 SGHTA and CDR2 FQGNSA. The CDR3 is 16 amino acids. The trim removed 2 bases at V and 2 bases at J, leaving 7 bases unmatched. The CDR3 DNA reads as TGTGCCAGCAGCTTATCCCACGGGACAGGGACCTACGAGCAGTACTTC. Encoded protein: CASSLSHGTGTYEQYF.

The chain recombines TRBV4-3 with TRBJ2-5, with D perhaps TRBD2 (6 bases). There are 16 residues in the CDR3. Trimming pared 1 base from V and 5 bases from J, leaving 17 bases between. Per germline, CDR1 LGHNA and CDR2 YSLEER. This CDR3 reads CASSQGKTLGGETQYF. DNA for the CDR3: TGCGCCAGCAGCCAAGGAAAAACCCTTGGAGGGGAGACCCAGTACTTC.

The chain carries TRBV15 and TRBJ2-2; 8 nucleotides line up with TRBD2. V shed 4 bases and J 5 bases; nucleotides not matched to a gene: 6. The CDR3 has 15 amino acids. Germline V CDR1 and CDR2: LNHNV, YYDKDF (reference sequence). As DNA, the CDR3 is TGTGCCACCAGCATCGGGGGGGCTAGAACCGGGGAGCTGTTTTTT. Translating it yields CATSIGGARTGELFF.

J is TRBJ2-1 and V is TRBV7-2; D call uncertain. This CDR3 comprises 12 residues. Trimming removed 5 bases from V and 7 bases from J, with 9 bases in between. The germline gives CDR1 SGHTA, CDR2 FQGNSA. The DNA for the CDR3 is TGTGCCAGCAGCCATCTAGGTAATGAGCAGTTCTTC. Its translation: CASSHLGNEQFF. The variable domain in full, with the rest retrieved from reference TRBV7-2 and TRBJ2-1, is GAGVSQSPSNKVTEKGKDVELRCDPISGHTALYWYRQSLGQGLEFLIYFQGNSAPDKSGLPSDRFSAERTGGSVSTLTIQRTQQEDSAVYLCASSHLGNEQFFGPGTRLTVL.

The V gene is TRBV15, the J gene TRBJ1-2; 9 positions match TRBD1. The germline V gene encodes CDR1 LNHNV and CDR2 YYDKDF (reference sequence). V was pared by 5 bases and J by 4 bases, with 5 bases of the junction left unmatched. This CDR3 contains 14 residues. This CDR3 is CATSWGQGGYGYTF. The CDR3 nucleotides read TGTGCCACCAGCTGGGGACAGGGTGGCTATGGCTACACCTTC.

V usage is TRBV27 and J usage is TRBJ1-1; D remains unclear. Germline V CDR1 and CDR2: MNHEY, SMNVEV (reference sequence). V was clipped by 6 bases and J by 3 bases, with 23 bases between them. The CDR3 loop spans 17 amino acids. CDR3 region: CASRPNTRRGWYTEAFF. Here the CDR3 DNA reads TGTGCCAGCAGGCCGAATACGCGGCGGGGTTGGTACACTGAAGCTTTCTTT.

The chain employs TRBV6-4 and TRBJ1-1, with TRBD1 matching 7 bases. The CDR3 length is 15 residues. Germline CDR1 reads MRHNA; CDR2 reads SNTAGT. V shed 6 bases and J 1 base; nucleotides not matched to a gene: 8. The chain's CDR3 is CASRYRQGSNTEAFF. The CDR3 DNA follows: TGTGCCAGCAGGTACCGACAGGGATCGAACACTGAAGCTTTCTTT.

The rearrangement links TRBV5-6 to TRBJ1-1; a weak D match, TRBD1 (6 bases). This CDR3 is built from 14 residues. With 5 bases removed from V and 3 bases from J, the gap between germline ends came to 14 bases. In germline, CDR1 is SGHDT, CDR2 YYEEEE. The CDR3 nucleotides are TGTGCCAGCAGTCACAGGGATGGGGACACTGAAGCTTTCTTT. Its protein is CASSHRDGDTEAFF.

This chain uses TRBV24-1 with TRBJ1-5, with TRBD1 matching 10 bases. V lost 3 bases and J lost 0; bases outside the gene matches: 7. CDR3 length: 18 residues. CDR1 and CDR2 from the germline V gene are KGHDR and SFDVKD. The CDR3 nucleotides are TGTGCCACCAGTGATGCCGGGACAGGGGCCCCTAGCAATCAGCCCCAGCATTTT. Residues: CATSDAGTGAPSNQPQHF.

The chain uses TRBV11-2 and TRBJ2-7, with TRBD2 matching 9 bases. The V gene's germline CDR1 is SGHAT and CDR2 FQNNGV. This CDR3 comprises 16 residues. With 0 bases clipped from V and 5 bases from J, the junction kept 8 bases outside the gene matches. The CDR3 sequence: CASSLDLGLAINEQYF. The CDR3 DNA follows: TGTGCCAGCAGCTTAGATCTAGGACTAGCGATAAACGAGCAGTACTTC.

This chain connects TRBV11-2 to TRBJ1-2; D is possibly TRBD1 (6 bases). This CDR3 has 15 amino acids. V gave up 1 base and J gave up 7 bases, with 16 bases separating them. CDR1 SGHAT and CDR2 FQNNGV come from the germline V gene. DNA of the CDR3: TGTGCCAGCAGCTTAGGAGATGGGGGCAGTGGTGGCTACACCTTC. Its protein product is CASSLGDGGSGGYTF.

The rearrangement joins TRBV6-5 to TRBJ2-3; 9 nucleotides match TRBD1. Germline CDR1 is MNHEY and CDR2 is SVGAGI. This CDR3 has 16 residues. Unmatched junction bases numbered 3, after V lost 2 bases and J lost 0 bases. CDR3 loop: CASSYAGTGSTDTQYF. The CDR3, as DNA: TGTGCCAGCAGTTACGCTGGGACAGGGAGCACAGATACGCAGTATTTT.

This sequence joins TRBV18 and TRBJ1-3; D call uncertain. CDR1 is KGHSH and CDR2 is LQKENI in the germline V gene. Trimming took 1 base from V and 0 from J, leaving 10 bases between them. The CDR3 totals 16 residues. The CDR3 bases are TGTGCCAGCTCACCACGGCAGGCCAACTCTGGAAACACCATATATTTT. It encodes CASSPRQANSGNTIYF.

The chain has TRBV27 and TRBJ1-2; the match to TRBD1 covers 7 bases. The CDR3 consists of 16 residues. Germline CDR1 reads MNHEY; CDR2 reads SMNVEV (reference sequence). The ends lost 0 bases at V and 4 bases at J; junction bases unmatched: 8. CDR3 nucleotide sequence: TGTGCCAGCAGTTTATCCGCACAGGGGAGTAGCTATGGCTACACCTTC. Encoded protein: CASSLSAQGSSYGYTF.

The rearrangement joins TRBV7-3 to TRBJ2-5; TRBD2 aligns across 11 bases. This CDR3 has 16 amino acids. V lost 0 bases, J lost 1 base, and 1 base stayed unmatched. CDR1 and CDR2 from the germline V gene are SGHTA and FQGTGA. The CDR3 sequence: CASSLTLAGGQETQYF. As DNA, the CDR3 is TGTGCCAGCAGCTTAACGCTAGCGGGGGGCCAAGAGACCCAGTACTTC.

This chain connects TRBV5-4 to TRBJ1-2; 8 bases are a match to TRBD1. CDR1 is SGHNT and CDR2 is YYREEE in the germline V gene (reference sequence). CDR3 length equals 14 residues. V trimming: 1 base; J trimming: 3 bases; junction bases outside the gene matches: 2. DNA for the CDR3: TGTGCCAGCAGCTTGACAGGGGGACACTATGGCTACACCTTC. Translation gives CASSLTGGHYGYTF.

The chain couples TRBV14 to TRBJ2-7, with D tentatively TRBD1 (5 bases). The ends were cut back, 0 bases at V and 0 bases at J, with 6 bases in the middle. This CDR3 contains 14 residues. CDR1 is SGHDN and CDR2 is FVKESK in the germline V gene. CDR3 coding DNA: TGTGCCAGCAGCCAAGATGACAGCTCCTACGAGCAGTACTTC. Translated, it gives CASSQDDSSYEQYF.

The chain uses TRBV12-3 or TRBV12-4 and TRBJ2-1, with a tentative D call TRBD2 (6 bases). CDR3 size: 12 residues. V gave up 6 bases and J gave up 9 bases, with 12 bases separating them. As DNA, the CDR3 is TGTGCCAGCAGACCTAGCGCCGGTGAGCAGTTCTTC. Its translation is CASRPSAGEQFF.

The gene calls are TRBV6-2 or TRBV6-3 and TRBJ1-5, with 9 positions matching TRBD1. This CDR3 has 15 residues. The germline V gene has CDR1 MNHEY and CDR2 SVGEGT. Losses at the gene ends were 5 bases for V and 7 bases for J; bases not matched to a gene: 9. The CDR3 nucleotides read TGTGCCAGCAGTACGAGGGGGACAGGGATGCAGCCCCAGCATTTT. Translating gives CASSTRGTGMQPQHF.

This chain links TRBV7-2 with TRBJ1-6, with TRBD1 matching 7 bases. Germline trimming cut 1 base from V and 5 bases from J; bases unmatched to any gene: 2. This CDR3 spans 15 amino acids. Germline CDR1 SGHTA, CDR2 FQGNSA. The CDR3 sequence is CASSLEGTDNSPLHF. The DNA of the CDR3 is TGTGCCAGCAGCTTAGAAGGGACAGATAATTCACCCCTCCACTTT.

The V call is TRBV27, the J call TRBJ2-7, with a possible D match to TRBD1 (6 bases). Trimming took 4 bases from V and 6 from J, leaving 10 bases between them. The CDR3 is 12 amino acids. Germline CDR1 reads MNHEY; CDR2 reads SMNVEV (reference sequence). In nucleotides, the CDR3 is TGTGCCAGCAGTTCTCCCAGGGGCGAGCAGTACTTC. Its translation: CASSSPRGEQYF.